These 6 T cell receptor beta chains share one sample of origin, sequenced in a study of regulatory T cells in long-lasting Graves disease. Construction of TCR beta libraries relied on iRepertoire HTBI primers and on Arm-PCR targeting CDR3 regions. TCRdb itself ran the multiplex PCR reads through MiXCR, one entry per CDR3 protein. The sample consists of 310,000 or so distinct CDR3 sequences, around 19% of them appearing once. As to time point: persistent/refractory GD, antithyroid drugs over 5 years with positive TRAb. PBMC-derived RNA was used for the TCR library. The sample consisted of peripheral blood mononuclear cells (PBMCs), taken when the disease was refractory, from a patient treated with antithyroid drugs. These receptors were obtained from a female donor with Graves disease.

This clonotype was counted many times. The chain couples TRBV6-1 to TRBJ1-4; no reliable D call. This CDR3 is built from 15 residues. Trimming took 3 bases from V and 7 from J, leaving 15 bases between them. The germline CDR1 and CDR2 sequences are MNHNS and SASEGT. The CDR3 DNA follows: TGTGCCAGCAGTGACTGGGGAGGGTCGGTTGAAAAACTGTTTTTT. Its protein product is CASSDWGGSVEKLFF.

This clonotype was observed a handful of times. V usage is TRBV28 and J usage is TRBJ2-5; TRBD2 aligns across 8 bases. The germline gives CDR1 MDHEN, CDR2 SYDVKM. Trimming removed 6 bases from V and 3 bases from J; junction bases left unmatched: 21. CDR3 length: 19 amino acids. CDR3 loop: CASSLGHRGAGAWEETQYF. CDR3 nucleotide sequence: TGTGCCAGCAGCCTCGGACATAGGGGAGCGGGAGCATGGGAAGAGACCCAGTACTTC.

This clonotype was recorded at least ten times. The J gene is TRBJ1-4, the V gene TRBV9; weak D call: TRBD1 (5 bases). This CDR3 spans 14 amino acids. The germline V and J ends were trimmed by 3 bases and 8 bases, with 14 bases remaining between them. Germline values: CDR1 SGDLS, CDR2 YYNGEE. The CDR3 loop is CASSETSGMEKLFF. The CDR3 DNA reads TGTGCCAGCAGCGAGACATCAGGGATGGAAAAACTGTTTTTT.

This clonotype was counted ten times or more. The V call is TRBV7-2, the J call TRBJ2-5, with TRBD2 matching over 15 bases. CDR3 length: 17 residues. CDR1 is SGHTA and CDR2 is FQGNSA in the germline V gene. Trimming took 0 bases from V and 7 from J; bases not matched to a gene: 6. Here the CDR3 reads CASSLAGLAGGRGTQYF. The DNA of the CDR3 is TGTGCCAGCAGCTTAGCGGGACTAGCGGGAGGAAGAGGGACCCAGTACTTC.

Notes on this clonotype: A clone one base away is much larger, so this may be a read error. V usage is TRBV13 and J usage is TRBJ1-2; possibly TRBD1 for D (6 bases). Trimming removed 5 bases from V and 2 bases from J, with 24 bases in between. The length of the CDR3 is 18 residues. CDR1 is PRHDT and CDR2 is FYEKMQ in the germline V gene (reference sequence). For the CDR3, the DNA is TGTGCCAGCAGCCTTTTCGGGGGCAGAATGAAAGGCAACTATGGCTACACCTTC. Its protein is CASSLFGGRMKGNYGYTF. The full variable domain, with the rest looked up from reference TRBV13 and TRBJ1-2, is AAGVIQSPRHLIKEKRETATLKCYPIPRHDTVYWYQQGPGQDPQFLISFYEKMQSDKGSIPDRFSAQQFSDYHSELNMSSLELGDSALYFCASSLFGGRMKGNYGYTFGSGTRLTVV.

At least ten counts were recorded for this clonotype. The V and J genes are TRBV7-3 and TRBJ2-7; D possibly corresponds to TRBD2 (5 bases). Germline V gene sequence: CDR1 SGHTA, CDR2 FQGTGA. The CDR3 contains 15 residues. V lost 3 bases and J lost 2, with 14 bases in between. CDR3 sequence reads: CASSFHGKGAYEQYF. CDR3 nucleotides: TGTGCCAGCAGCTTCCATGGGAAGGGAGCCTACGAGCAGTACTTC.